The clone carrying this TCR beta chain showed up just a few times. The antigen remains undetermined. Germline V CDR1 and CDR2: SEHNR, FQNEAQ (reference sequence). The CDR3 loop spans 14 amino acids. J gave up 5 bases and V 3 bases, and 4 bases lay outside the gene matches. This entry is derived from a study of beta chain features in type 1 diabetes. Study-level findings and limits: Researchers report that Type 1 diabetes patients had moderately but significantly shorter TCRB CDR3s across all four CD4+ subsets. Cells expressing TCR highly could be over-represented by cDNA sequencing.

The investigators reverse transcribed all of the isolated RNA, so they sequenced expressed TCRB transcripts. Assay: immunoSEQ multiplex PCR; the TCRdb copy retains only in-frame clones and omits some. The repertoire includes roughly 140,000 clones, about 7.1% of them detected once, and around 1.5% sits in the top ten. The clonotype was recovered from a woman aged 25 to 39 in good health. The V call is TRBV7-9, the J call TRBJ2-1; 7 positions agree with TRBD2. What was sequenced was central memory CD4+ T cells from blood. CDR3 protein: CASSFGTTHNEQFF. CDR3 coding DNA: TGTGCCAGCAGCTTCGGGACTACCCACAATGAGCAGTTCTTC.